These 20 T cell receptor beta chains were sequenced from one sample in a study of blood T cell repertoires in COVID-19. The assay was immunoSEQ multiplex PCR, and TCRdb's table has in-frame clones only and misses some. Of nearly 95,000 clones in the sample, around 86% are singletons; the top ten hold around 4.5%. Sequenced sample: peripheral blood. These receptors originate from an elderly woman with acute or convalescent COVID-19.

The chain combines TRBV10-2 with TRBJ2-4; 8 bases align to TRBD2. Germline assignment: CDR1 WSHSY and CDR2 SAAADI. This CDR3 has 16 residues. J gave up 3 bases and V 1 base, and 5 bases lay outside the gene matches. The CDR3: CASSELVAGFKNIQYF. For the CDR3, the DNA is TGCGCCAGCAGTGAGTTAGTAGCGGGGTTCAAAAACATTCAGTACTTC.

CDR3 sequence reads: CASSSWDRVEKLFF. CDR3 nucleotide sequence: TGTGCCAGCAGCTCGTGGGACAGGGTTGAAAAACTGTTTTTT. This sequence joins TRBV7-9 and TRBJ1-4, with 9 bases lining up with TRBD1. V trimming: 4 bases; J trimming: 7 bases; junction bases outside the gene matches: 4. The CDR3 spans 14 residues. Germline V gives CDR1 SEHNR, CDR2 FQNEAQ (reference sequence).

The chain is built from TRBV9 and TRBJ2-5; D may be TRBD1 (5 bases). Germline CDR1 SGDLS, CDR2 YYNGEE. V was trimmed by 0 bases and J by 7 bases, leaving 10 bases between them. This CDR3 region has 13 residues. CDR3 nucleotide sequence: TGTGCCAGCAGCGTAGTAGCTAGGGGGACCCAGTACTTC. Translating it yields CASSVVARGTQYF.

This clone was found once. The chain carries TRBV3-1 (or the pseudogene TRBV3-2) and TRBJ2-7; TRBD1 matches 8 bases. V gave up 3 bases and J gave up 3 bases; unmatched junction bases: 13. Per germline, CDR1 LGHDT and CDR2 YNNKEL (reference sequence). The CDR3 has 17 amino acids. The CDR3 reads CASSQFGAGTGVYEQYF. The DNA of the CDR3 is TGTGCCAGCAGCCAGTTTGGGGCCGGGACAGGAGTCTACGAGCAGTACTTC.

This chain uses TRBV18 with TRBJ2-3; unclear D gene. The CDR3 is 14 residues long. V was cut by 3 bases and J by 2 bases, with 9 bases left in between. Germline V CDR1 and CDR2: KGHSH, LQKENI. The CDR3 coding sequence is TGTGCCAGCTCACCCGATCAGTTCACAGATACGCAGTATTTT. Translation gives CASSPDQFTDTQYF.

The V call is TRBV19, the J call TRBJ1-1, with 8 bases identical to TRBD1. The V gene's germline CDR1 is LNHDA and CDR2 SQIVND (reference sequence). The ends lost 6 bases at V and 6 bases at J; junction bases unmatched: 18. This CDR3 region has 17 residues. CDR3 DNA: TGTGCCAGTAGCTTCCGTAAAATTAGACAGGGGATGGCTGAAGCTTTCTTT. Its translation: CASSFRKIRQGMAEAFF.

The J gene is TRBJ2-7, the V gene TRBV4-3; possible D gene TRBD2, 5 bases. V lost 1 base, J lost 1 base, and 11 bases lay in between. This CDR3 region has 15 residues. CDR1 LGHNA and CDR2 YSLEER come from the germline V gene. CDR3 residues: CASSQGLGGSYEQYF. The CDR3 region has the DNA TGCGCCAGCAGCCAAGGATTAGGCGGGTCCTACGAGCAGTACTTC.

This chain joins TRBV30 and TRBJ2-2, with TRBD2 identical over 12 bases. V lost 8 bases to trimming and J lost 6 bases; unmatched junction nucleotides: 7. The CDR3 is made up of 14 amino acids. CDR1 GTSNPN and CDR2 SVGIG come from the germline V gene (reference sequence). In DNA, the CDR3 is TGTGCCGCCACCACTAGCGGGAGGTCCGGGGAGCTGTTTTTT. Translated, it gives CAATTSGRSGELFF.

The rearrangement uses TRBV7-9 and TRBJ1-6, with 11 bases aligning to TRBD1. CDR3 size: 15 residues. CDR1 SEHNR and CDR2 FQNEAQ come from the germline V gene (reference sequence). V trimming: 5 bases; J trimming: 7 bases; junction bases outside the gene matches: 4. As DNA, the CDR3 is TGTGCCAGCAGCGGGGGGACAGGGGGAAATTCACCCCTCCACTTT. This codes for CASSGGTGGNSPLHF.

This chain links TRBV5-1 with TRBJ2-2; TRBD2 matches at 11 bases. V shed 6 bases, J shed 7 bases, and the junction held 8 bases outside the gene matches. The CDR3 loop spans 15 amino acids. CDR1 and CDR2 (germline): SGHRS, YFSETQ. CDR3 sequence reads: CASITTSGTGGELFF. The CDR3 coding sequence is TGCGCCAGCATAACGACTAGCGGGACGGGCGGGGAGCTGTTTTTT.

The CDR3 reads CASSNFEGAEMNTEAFF. For the CDR3, the DNA is TGTGCCAGCAGCAATTTTGAAGGGGCTGAGATGAACACTGAAGCTTTCTTT. The J gene is TRBJ1-1, the V gene TRBV21-1; the table's D call, TRBD1, has no DNA check behind it. TRBV21-1 is tagged as a pseudogene. The CDR3 totals 17 residues.

The V gene is TRBV6-5, the J gene TRBJ2-7; TRBD1 aligns across 7 bases. The CDR3 sequence is 14 residues long. Germline-derived CDR1 and CDR2 are MNHEY and SVGAGI. V lost 5 bases, J lost 6 bases, and 10 bases stayed unmatched. CDR3 sequence (DNA): TGTGCCAGCAGTCGGGACAGAGACAGGGCCGAGCAGTACTTC. As protein: CASSRDRDRAEQYF.

This rearrangement joins TRBV19 to TRBJ1-2; D is possibly TRBD1 (5 bases). Trimming pared 9 bases from V and 4 bases from J, leaving 12 bases between. CDR1 is LNHDA, CDR2 SQIVND, per germline (reference sequence). The CDR3 runs 12 residues. CDR3 sequence reads: CASLGAGYGYTF. Written as DNA, the CDR3 is TGTGCCAGCTTAGGGGCAGGCTATGGCTACACCTTC.

This chain joins TRBV19 and TRBJ2-7; 10 bases are shared with TRBD2. In germline, CDR1 is LNHDA, CDR2 SQIVND (reference sequence). Germline trimming cut 8 bases from V and 0 bases from J; bases unmatched to any gene: 4. The CDR3 is 14 residues long. The CDR3 loop is CASRAGGSSYEQYF. CDR3 sequence (DNA): TGTGCCAGTCGAGCGGGAGGGAGCTCCTACGAGCAGTACTTC.

The rearrangement links TRBV7-8 to TRBJ1-4; D is undetermined. CDR1 SGHVS and CDR2 FQNEAQ come from the germline V gene. The V end was cut by 5 bases, the J end by 0 bases, with 13 bases between. The CDR3 spans 16 residues. CDR3 sequence: CASSPYPPATNEKLFF. The CDR3 DNA sequence: TGTGCCAGCAGCCCTTATCCCCCAGCAACTAATGAAAAACTGTTTTTT.

The rearrangement links TRBV7-3 to TRBJ2-2; D may be TRBD2 (6 bases). The CDR3 is 14 residues long. Trimming left V 5 bases short and J 8 bases short, with 15 bases between. Germline assignment: CDR1 SGHTA and CDR2 FQGTGA. The CDR3 spells CASSPTGGSGELFF. The CDR3 region has the DNA TGTGCCAGCAGCCCGACTGGGGGGTCGGGGGAGCTGTTTTTT. The variable domain in full, completed from reference TRBV7-3 and TRBJ2-2, reads GAGVSQTPSNKVTEKGKYVELRCDPISGHTALYWYRQSLGQGPEFLIYFQGTGAADDSGLPNDRFFAVRPEGSVSTLKIQRTERGDSAVYLCASSPTGGSGELFFGEGSRLTVL.

The gene calls are TRBV5-1 and TRBJ2-5; TRBD1 agrees at 10 bases. CDR3 length: 15 residues. Trimming took 5 bases from V and 5 from J; bases not matched to a gene: 9. CDR1 and CDR2 (germline): SGHRS, YFSETQ. CDR3 amino acids: CASRTGGWGGETQYF. The CDR3 DNA sequence: TGCGCCAGCAGGACAGGGGGCTGGGGAGGGGAGACCCAGTACTTC.

The CDR3 loop reads CASSEAPRNGYTF. CDR3 bases: TGTGCCAGCAGTGAAGCCCCTAGGAATGGCTACACCTTC. V and J are TRBV25-1 and TRBJ1-2; no clear D. The germline V gene has CDR1 MGHDK and CDR2 SYGVNS. CDR3 length: 13 amino acids. The V and J ends lost 2 bases and 6 bases respectively, with 10 bases between them.

V and J are TRBV9 and TRBJ1-3; D not certain. This CDR3 comprises 13 residues. The V gene lost 4 bases and the J gene lost 0 bases, with 5 bases spanning the gap. The germline V gene encodes CDR1 SGDLS and CDR2 YYNGEE. The CDR3 loop is CASSPSSGNTIYF. The CDR3 DNA is TGTGCCAGCAGCCCCAGCTCTGGAAACACCATATATTTT.

The chain is built from TRBV7-2 and TRBJ1-4; the match to TRBD1 covers 9 bases. Trimming at V came to 5 bases and at J to 0 bases, leaving 4 bases not matched to a gene. Germline lookup yields CDR1 SGHTA and CDR2 FQGNSA. The CDR3 totals 16 residues. CDR3 loop: CASSPRTGATNEKLFF. The CDR3 region has the DNA TGTGCCAGCAGCCCCCGGACAGGGGCAACTAATGAAAAACTGTTTTTT.